The 23 T cell receptor beta chains below were found in one sample sequenced in a study of blood T cells in healthy people across ages. A second PCR of roughly 7 to 11 cycles used a sample-barcoded 5' primer and a J-beta primer mix. TCRdb called the 5' RACE reads again in MiXCR, with one record for every CDR3 protein. The profile shows about 580,000 distinct CDR3 sequences, around half of them singletons. Sequences were obtained from blood. These receptors were obtained from an elderly man in good health.

V and J are TRBV15 and TRBJ1-5; 7 bases agree with TRBD1. Germline CDR1 LNHNV, CDR2 YYDKDF (reference sequence). The V segment lost 5 bases and the J segment 4 bases; nucleotides outside the gene matches: 2. This CDR3 comprises 13 residues. The CDR3 DNA sequence: TGTGCCACCAGCGGGGACAGTAATCAGCCCCAGCATTTT. Its translation: CATSGDSNQPQHF.

This clonotype was counted between two and nine times. The gene calls are TRBV7-2 and TRBJ2-3, with 13 bases that match TRBD2. CDR3 length: 14 residues. V lost 4 bases, J lost 8 bases, and 3 bases stayed unmatched. Germline lookup yields CDR1 SGHTA and CDR2 FQGNSA. CDR3 sequence (DNA): TGTGCCAGCAGCTCAGGACTAGCGGGAGCTACGCAGTATTTT. This codes for CASSSGLAGATQYF.

V gene TRBV6-5 combines with J gene TRBJ2-3; no reliable D call. The germline gives CDR1 MNHEY, CDR2 SVGAGI. The length of the CDR3 is 15 residues. V lost 0 bases and J lost 6, with 13 bases in between. CDR3 residues: CASSYSNSPGDTQYF. The CDR3 bases are TGTGCCAGCAGTTACTCGAATTCACCCGGGGATACGCAGTATTTT.

This clonotype was seen repeatedly, ten times or more. The chain employs TRBV6-5 and TRBJ2-1, with a possible D match to TRBD2 (6 bases). With 6 bases removed from V and 9 bases from J, the gap between germline ends came to 12 bases. The germline gives CDR1 MNHEY, CDR2 SVGAGI. The CDR3 is made up of 12 amino acids. The CDR3 sequence is CASSMTSFEQFF. The CDR3 DNA is TGTGCCAGCAGCATGACTAGTTTTGAGCAGTTCTTC.

This clonotype was recorded a few times. The chain uses TRBV12-3 or TRBV12-4 and TRBJ2-3; 8 nucleotides agree with TRBD2. CDR3 length: 14 amino acids. With 8 bases clipped from V and 2 bases from J, the junction kept 6 bases outside the gene matches. CDR3 region: CASHSGEYTDTQYF. CDR3 nucleotide sequence: TGTGCCAGCCATAGCGGGGAATACACAGATACGCAGTATTTT.

The chain couples TRBV7-2 to TRBJ1-2, with D perhaps matching TRBD1 (6 bases). The CDR3 contains 14 residues. V lost 0 bases to trimming and J lost 8 bases, with 13 bases between them. Germline CDR1 and CDR2: SGHTA and FQGNSA. In DNA, the CDR3 is TGTGCCAGCAGCTTAGCTACGGGGGCAGGAGGCTACACCTTC. Protein product: CASSLATGAGGYTF.

This clonotype was seen more than once but under ten times. This rearrangement joins TRBV15 to TRBJ2-5; D is undetermined. CDR1 and CDR2 from the germline V gene are LNHNV and YYDKDF (reference sequence). The CDR3 runs to 13 residues. Trimming pared 2 bases from V and 4 bases from J, leaving 8 bases between. Here the CDR3 reads CATSRPSLETQYF. CDR3 DNA sequence: TGTGCCACCAGCAGACCTTCTCTAGAGACCCAGTACTTC.

A few counts support this clonotype. The rearrangement joins TRBV5-4 to TRBJ1-2; TRBD1 is a possible D gene (6 bases). This CDR3 region has 13 residues. The germline gives CDR1 SGHNT, CDR2 YYREEE (reference sequence). The V gene lost 7 bases and the J gene lost 4 bases, with 14 bases spanning the gap. For the CDR3, the DNA is TGTGCCAGCCGATCGGGGGCGTCCTATGGCTACACCTTC. This translates into CASRSGASYGYTF.

In DNA, the CDR3 is TGTGCCAGCAGCTTGAGCCCGGCGGGGATAAATTCACCCCTCCACTTT. It yields the protein CASSLSPAGINSPLHF. The V gene is TRBV7-8, the J gene TRBJ1-6; D not resolved. There are 16 residues in the CDR3. V was pared by 3 bases and J by 7 bases, with 16 bases between. Per the germline V gene, CDR1 is SGHVS and CDR2 is FQNEAQ. The full variable domain, rest sourced from reference TRBV7-8 and TRBJ1-6, is GAGVSQSPRYKVAKRGQDVALRCDPISGHVSLFWYQQALGQGPEFLTYFQNEAQLDKSGLPSDRFFAERPEGSVSTLKIQRTQQEDSAVYLCASSLSPAGINSPLHFGNGTRLTVT.

There are a few counts of this clonotype. The chain links TRBV10-3 to TRBJ2-3; D may be TRBD2 (5 bases). V was shortened by 3 bases and J by 0 bases, with 7 bases between the two germline ends. Germline V lookup: CDR1 ENHRY, CDR2 SYGVKD. The CDR3 covers 14 residues. The CDR3 loop is CAISDTGSTDTQYF. In DNA, the CDR3 is TGTGCCATCAGTGATACGGGGAGCACAGATACGCAGTATTTT.

This clonotype was detected once. Written as DNA, the CDR3 is TGTGCCAGCAGCGCCCTACAGGAGGCTCGTGGCTACACCTTC. It is translated as CASSALQEARGYTF. J is TRBJ1-2 and V is TRBV21-1; TRBD1 is the table's D call and was not checked against the DNA. TRBV21-1 is noted as a pseudogene. This CDR3 spans 14 amino acids.

A note on this clonotype: A read error may produce the germline difference seen at one junction end. The CDR3 coding sequence is TGTGCCAGCAGCGTAACTATATCGGCAGAGCAGTACTTC. It yields the protein CASSVTISAEQYF. The chain is built from TRBV7-3 and TRBJ2-7; D uncertain. This CDR3 comprises 13 residues. In germline, CDR1 is SGHTA, CDR2 FQGTGA.

This sequence joins TRBV20-1 and TRBJ2-7; 10 bases fit TRBD2. The CDR3 extends over 15 amino acids. Germline V gene lookup returns CDR1 DFQATT and CDR2 SNEGSKA (reference sequence). V lost 2 bases and J lost 2; bases outside the gene matches: 6. For the CDR3, the DNA is TGCAGTGCTAGACCCGGACTAGCGGTAGCCTACGAGCAGTACTTC. Amino acids: CSARPGLAVAYEQYF.

The chain couples TRBV20-1 to TRBJ2-7; 10 bases are shared with TRBD1. With 6 bases clipped from V and 0 bases from J, the junction kept 8 bases outside the gene matches. Germline values: CDR1 DFQATT, CDR2 SNEGSKA (reference sequence). This CDR3 comprises 15 residues. CDR3 DNA sequence: TGCAGTGCCGCGGTTGGGACAGGGGTCTCCTACGAGCAGTACTTC. It specifies CSAAVGTGVSYEQYF.

The V call is TRBV3-1, the J call TRBJ1-2; 10 bases fit TRBD1. This CDR3 is 15 amino acids long. The trim removed 1 base at V and 8 bases at J, leaving 7 bases unmatched. Germline CDR1 LGHDT, CDR2 YNNKEL (reference sequence). CDR3 nucleotides: TGTGCCAGCAGCCAAGGAGACAGGGGGCGATTGGGCTACACCTTC. It yields the protein CASSQGDRGRLGYTF.

This chain connects TRBV12-3 or TRBV12-4 to TRBJ2-3, with 9 bases identical to TRBD1. CDR3 length: 14 amino acids. The V segment lost 8 bases and the J segment 2 bases; nucleotides outside the gene matches: 5. CDR3 protein: CASVRTGVTDTQYF. CDR3 nucleotide sequence: TGTGCCAGCGTCCGGACAGGGGTCACAGATACGCAGTATTTT.

The rearrangement uses TRBV29-1 and TRBJ2-7; the match to TRBD1 covers 10 bases. Trimming took 5 bases from V and 2 from J; bases not matched to a gene: 6. CDR3 length equals 14 residues. Germline-derived CDR1 and CDR2 are SQVTM and ANQGSEA. Written as DNA, the CDR3 is TGCAGCGTTTCCGGAGGGACAGGGGCCTACGAGCAGTACTTC. Protein: CSVSGGTGAYEQYF.

The V call is TRBV4-1, the J call TRBJ1-4; D gene ambiguous. The CDR3 extends over 13 amino acids. Germline CDR1 and CDR2: MGHRA and YSYEKL. Deletions cut 6 bases from V and 5 bases from J, with 10 bases between. CDR3 protein: CASRTSGNEKLFF. DNA for the CDR3: TGCGCCAGCAGGACCAGCGGAAATGAAAAACTGTTTTTT.

This clonotype turned up a few times. The chain links TRBV12-3 or TRBV12-4 to TRBJ1-1; D might be TRBD1 (5 bases). CDR3 length equals 14 residues. V gave up 8 bases and J gave up 1 base, with 14 bases separating them. As DNA, the CDR3 is TGTGCCAGCGGAGGGGACCCTTCGAACACTGAAGCTTTCTTT. Translating gives CASGGDPSNTEAFF.

With regard to this clonotype: Germline and junction disagree at one end, which may indicate a read error. The gene calls are TRBV6-1 and TRBJ2-1; possible D gene TRBD2, 6 bases. The germline V gene has CDR1 MNHNS and CDR2 SASEGT. This CDR3 has 15 amino acids. The chain's CDR3 is CTSSKEGSLYNEQFF. CDR3 nucleotide sequence: TGTACCAGTTCCAAGGAGGGGTCCCTATATAATGAGCAGTTCTTC.

The V gene is TRBV25-1, the J gene TRBJ2-3, with D tentatively TRBD1 or TRBD2 (5 bases each). The CDR3 loop spans 14 amino acids. The ends were cut back, 8 bases at V and 1 base at J, with 13 bases in the middle. Germline values: CDR1 MGHDK, CDR2 SYGVNS. The CDR3 DNA sequence: TGTGCCAGCGGGGCGGGTAGGGGCACAGATACGCAGTATTTT. It encodes CASGAGRGTDTQYF. Supplemented by reference TRBV25-1 and TRBJ2-3, the full variable domain reads EADIYQTPRYLVIGTGKKITLECSQTMGHDKMYWYQQDPGMELHLIHYSYGVNSTEKGDLSSESTVSRIRTEHFPLTLESARPSHTSQYLCASGAGRGTDTQYFGPGTRLTVL.

This clonotype has more than one count but fewer than ten. This chain joins TRBV6-5 and TRBJ2-2, with D possibly matching TRBD1 (6 bases). Per germline, CDR1 MNHEY and CDR2 SVGAGI. The CDR3 spans 14 residues. V shed 5 bases and J shed 6 bases, with 13 bases lying between them. Here the CDR3 DNA reads TGTGCCAGCAGTAGACAGGTCCGCTCCGGGGAGCTGTTTTTT. Its protein is CASSRQVRSGELFF.

The J gene is TRBJ2-3, the V gene TRBV7-2; perhaps TRBD2 as D (5 bases). The CDR3 extends over 15 amino acids. The V gene lost 4 bases and the J gene lost 0 bases, with 11 bases spanning the gap. Germline-derived CDR1 and CDR2 are SGHTA and FQGNSA. DNA of the CDR3: TGTGCCAGCAGCTCCCCCGGGGTCAGCACAGATACGCAGTATTTT. It yields the protein CASSSPGVSTDTQYF.